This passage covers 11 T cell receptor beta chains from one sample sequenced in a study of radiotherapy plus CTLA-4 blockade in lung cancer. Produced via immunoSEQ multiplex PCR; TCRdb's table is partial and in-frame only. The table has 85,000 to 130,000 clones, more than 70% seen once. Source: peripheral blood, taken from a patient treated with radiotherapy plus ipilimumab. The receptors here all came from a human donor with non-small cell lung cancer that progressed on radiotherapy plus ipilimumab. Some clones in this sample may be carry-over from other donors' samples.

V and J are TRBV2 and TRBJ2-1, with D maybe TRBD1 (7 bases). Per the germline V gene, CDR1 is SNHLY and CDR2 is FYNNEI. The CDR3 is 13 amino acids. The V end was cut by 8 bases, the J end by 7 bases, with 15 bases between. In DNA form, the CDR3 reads TGTGCCAGCGCAGGGGGGAATCGTAATGAGCAGTTCTTC. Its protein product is CASAGGNRNEQFF.

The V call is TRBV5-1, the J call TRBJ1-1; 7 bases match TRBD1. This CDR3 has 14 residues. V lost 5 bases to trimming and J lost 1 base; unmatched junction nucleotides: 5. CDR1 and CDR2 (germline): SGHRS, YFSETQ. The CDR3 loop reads CASSLQGSNTEAFF. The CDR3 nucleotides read TGCGCCAGCAGTCTACAGGGGTCGAACACTGAAGCTTTCTTT.

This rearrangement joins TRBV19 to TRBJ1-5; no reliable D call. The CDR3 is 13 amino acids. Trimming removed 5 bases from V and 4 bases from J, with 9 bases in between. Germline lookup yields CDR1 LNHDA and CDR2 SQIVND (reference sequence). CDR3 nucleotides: TGTGCCAGTAGTCCCCGGGAGAATCAGCCCCAGCATTTT. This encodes CASSPRENQPQHF.

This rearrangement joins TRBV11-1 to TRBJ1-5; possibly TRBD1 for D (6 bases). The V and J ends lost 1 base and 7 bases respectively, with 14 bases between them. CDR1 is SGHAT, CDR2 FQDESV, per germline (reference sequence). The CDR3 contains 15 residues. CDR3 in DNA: TGTGCCAGCAGCTTAGAGGCAGGGGTCGGGCAGCCCCAGCATTTT. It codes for CASSLEAGVGQPQHF.

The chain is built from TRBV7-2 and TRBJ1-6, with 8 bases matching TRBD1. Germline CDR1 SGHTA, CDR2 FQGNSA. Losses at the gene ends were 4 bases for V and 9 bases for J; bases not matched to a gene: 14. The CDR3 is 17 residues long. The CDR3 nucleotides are TGTGCCAGCAGCTCGTTCCGGACAGGGAAGGACGGTTCACCCCTCCACTTT. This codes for CASSSFRTGKDGSPLHF.

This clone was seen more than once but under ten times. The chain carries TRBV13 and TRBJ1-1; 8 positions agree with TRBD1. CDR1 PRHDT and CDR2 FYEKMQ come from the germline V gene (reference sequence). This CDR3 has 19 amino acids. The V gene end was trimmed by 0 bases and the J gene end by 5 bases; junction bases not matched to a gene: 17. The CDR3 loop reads CASSLGTSTAGGVWTEAFF. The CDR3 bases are TGTGCCAGCAGCTTAGGCACCTCTACCGCAGGGGGCGTTTGGACTGAAGCTTTCTTT.

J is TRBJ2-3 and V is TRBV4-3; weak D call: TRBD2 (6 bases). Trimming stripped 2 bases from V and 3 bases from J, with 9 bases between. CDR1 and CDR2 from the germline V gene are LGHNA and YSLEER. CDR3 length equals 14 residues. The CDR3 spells CASSQSGGTDTQYF. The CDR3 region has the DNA TGCGCCAGCAGCCAAAGTGGGGGGACAGATACGCAGTATTTT.

The DNA of the CDR3 is TGTGCCAGCAGTTATAACCTGCAGGCTCAGCCCCAGCATTTT. Its translation is CASSYNLQAQPQHF. The gene calls are TRBV11-2 and TRBJ1-5; D call uncertain. Trimming took 6 bases from V and 6 from J, leaving 15 bases between them. The CDR3 is 14 amino acids. The germline CDR1 and CDR2 sequences are SGHAT and FQNNGV.

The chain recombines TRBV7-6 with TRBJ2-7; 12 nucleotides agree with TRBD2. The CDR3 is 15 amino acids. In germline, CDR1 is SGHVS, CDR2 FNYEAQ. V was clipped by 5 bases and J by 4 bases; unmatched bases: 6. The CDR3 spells CASSITSGGQYEQYF. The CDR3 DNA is TGTGCCAGCAGCATTACTAGCGGGGGGCAATACGAGCAGTACTTC. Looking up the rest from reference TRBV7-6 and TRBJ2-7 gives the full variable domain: GAGVSQSPRYKVTKRGQDVALRCDPISGHVSLYWYRQALGQGPEFLTYFNYEAQQDKSGLPNDRFSAERPEGSISTLTIQRTEQRDSAMYRCASSITSGGQYEQYFGPGTRLTVT.

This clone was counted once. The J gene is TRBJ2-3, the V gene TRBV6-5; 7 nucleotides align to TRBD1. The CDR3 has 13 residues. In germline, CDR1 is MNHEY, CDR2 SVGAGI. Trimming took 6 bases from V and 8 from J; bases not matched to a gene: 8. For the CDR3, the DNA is TGTGCCAGCAGCCTTACCGACAGGGCTACGCAGTATTTT. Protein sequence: CASSLTDRATQYF.

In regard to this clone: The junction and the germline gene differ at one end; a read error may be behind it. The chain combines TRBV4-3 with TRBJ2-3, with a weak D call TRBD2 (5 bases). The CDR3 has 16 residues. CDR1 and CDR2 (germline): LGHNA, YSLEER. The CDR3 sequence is CASSQDARGFTVTQYF. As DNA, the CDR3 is TGCGCCAGCAGCCAAGATGCACGGGGATTCACAGTTACGCAGTATTTT.